A selection of T cell receptor beta chains follows, all from one sample in a study of OX40 agonist ivuxolimab in advanced cancers. Generated by immunoSEQ multiplex PCR, the TCRdb table keeps only in-frame clones and is missing some. The repertoire holds around 90,000 clones, about nine tenths seen once, with 0.31% in the top ten. The sequencing here drew on CD4+ or CD8+ T cells sorted from blood, taken in a trial of the OX40 agonist ivuxolimab. The receptors derive from an adult with an advanced solid tumor such as melanoma, head and neck, liver or kidney cancer. CDR3s include the opening cysteine and the closing phenylalanine or tryptophan. The D gene is left open where the match is weak. Size is stated for part of the rows, as once, few or many counts, or as a class when the clone is expanded.

TRBV6-5,-,-,TRBJ1-2,TGTGCCAGCAGCGGACGAGGGGACGGCTTCTATGGCTACACCTTC,CASSGRGDGFYGYTF
TRBV7-9,TRBD1,once,TRBJ2-1,TGTGCCAGCAGCTTAGGGGGACAGGTTGAGAATGAGCAGTTCTTC,CASSLGGQVENEQFF
TRBV7-2,-,-,TRBJ2-5,TGTGCCAGCAGCTTAGGGTACCAAGAGACCCAGTACTTC,CASSLGYQETQYF
TRBV6-1,-,-,TRBJ1-4,TGTGCCAGCAGTGGAGACAACAGGGCTAATGAAAAACTGTTTTTT,CASSGDNRANEKLFF
TRBV5-1,-,once,TRBJ2-5,TGCGCCAGCAGCTTGGCGGGTGGGGCTGTGGAGACCCAGTACTTC,CASSLAGGAVETQYF
TRBV7-9,TRBD1,-,TRBJ1-2,TGTGCCAGCAGCTCGACAGGGGTGTCTAACTATGGCTACACCTTC,CASSSTGVSNYGYTF
TRBV6-1,-,-,TRBJ1-5,TGTGCCAGCAGGCTGACAGAGAATAGCAATCAGCCCCAGCATTTT,CASRLTENSNQPQHF
TRBV5-1,-,-,TRBJ2-7,TGCGCCAGCAGCTCGGGGCTAGCGAGGGACTACGAGCAGTACTTC,CASSSGLARDYEQYF
TRBV5-5,-,-,TRBJ2-5,TGTGCCAGCAGCTCTCCTAGACCAGTTCAAGAGACCCAGTACTTC,CASSSPRPVQETQYF
TRBV5-4,-,once,TRBJ2-2,TGTGCCAGCAGCACGGGGTCCAGAAACACCGGGGAGCTGTTTTTT,CASSTGSRNTGELFF
TRBV14,-,-,TRBJ1-2,TGTGCCAGCAGCCGGTCGCTCGGGAAGGTTCATGGCTACACCTTC,CASSRSLGKVHGYTF
TRBV9,-,-,TRBJ2-1,TGTGCCAGCAGCGTACTCCAGGGTTCCTACAATGAGCAGTTCTTC,CASSVLQGSYNEQFF
TRBV5-1,-,-,TRBJ2-2,TGCGCCAGCAGCTTTACGGCAGAGACGAACACCGGGGAGCTGTTTTTT,CASSFTAETNTGELFF
TRBV6-5,TRBD2,-,TRBJ2-3,TGTGCCAGCAGTTCTTACCGGGGGGTAATCACAGATACGCAGTATTTT,CASSSYRGVITDTQYF
TRBV6-6,-,-,TRBJ1-2,TGTGCCAGCAGCCGGGACGAACGCTATGGCTACACCTTC,CASSRDERYGYTF
TRBV19,TRBD1,-,TRBJ1-2,TGTGCCAGTAGTGCACGCGGGACAGGCCCGGGCTACACCTTC,CASSARGTGPGYTF